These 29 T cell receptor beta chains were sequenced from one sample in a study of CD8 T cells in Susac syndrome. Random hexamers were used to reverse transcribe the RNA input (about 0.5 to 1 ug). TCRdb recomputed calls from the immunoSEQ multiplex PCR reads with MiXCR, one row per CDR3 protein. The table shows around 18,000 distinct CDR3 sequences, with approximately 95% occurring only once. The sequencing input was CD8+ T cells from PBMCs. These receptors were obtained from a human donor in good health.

The CDR3: CASSGLAGINGEQFF. The CDR3, as DNA: TGTGCCAGCAGCGGTCTAGCGGGAATAAACGGTGAGCAGTTCTTC. The rearrangement joins TRBV6-5 to TRBJ2-1, with TRBD2 identical over 9 bases. The CDR3 spans 15 residues. CDR1 and CDR2 (germline): MNHEY, SVGAGI. After removal of 6 bases from V and 9 bases from J, the junction contained 12 bases not matched to a gene.

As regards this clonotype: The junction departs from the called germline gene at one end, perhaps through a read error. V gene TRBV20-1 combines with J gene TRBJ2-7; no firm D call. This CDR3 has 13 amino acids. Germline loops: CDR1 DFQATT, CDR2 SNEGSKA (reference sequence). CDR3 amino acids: CSARVGVGYEQYF. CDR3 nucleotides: TGCAGTGCCAGAGTTGGGGTAGGGTACGAGCAGTACTTC.

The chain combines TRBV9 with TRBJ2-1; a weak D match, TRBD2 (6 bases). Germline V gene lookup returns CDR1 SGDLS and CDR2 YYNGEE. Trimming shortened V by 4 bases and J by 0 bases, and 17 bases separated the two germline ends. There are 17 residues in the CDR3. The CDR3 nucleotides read TGTGCCAGCAGCTCACGGGGGACCGGCGACTCCTACAATGAGCAGTTCTTC. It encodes CASSSRGTGDSYNEQFF.

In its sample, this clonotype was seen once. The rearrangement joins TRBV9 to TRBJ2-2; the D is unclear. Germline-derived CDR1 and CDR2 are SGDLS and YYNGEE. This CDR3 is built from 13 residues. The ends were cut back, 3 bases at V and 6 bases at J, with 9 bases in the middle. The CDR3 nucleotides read TGTGCCAGCAGCGCCCAATTTGCCGGGGAGCTGTTTTTT. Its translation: CASSAQFAGELFF.

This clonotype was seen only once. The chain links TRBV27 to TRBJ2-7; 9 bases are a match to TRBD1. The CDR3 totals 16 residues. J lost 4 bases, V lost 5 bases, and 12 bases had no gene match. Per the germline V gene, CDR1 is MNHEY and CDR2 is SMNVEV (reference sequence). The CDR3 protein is CASSASTGGVRYEQYF. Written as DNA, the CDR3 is TGTGCCAGCAGTGCAAGTACAGGGGGCGTTAGGTACGAGCAGTACTTC.

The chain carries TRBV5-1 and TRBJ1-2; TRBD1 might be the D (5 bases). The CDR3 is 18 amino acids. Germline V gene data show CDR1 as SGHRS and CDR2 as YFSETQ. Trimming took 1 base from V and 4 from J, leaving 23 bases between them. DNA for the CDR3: TGCGCCAGCAGCTTGCCGGGTATTCCGCGGGGCCGACTCTATGGCTACACCTTC. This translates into CASSLPGIPRGRLYGYTF.

Written as DNA, the CDR3 is TGTGCCAGCAGTTTATCATCTAATGAGCAGTTCTTC. Residues: CASSLSSNEQFF. The rearrangement uses TRBV27 and TRBJ2-1; D is unresolved. This CDR3 contains 12 residues. Germline V CDR1 and CDR2: MNHEY, SMNVEV (reference sequence). V gave up 0 bases and J gave up 7 bases, with 4 bases separating them.

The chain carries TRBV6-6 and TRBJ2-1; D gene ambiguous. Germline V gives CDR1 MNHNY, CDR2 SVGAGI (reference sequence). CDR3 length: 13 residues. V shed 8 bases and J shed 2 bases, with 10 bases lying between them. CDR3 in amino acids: CASGLAAYNEQFF. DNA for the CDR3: TGTGCCAGCGGCTTAGCAGCCTACAATGAGCAGTTCTTC.

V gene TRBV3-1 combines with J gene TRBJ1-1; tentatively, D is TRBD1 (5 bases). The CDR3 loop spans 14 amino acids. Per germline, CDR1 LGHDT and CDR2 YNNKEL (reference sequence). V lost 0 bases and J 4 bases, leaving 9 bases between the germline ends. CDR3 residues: CASSQEGVPTEAFF. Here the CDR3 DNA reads TGTGCCAGCAGCCAAGAGGGGGTTCCCACTGAAGCTTTCTTT.

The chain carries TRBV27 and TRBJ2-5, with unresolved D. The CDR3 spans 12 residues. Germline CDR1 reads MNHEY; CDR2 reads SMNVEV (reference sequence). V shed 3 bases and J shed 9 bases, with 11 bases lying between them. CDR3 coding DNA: TGTGCCAGCAGTTTTTTCCCCGGGCCCCAGTACTTC. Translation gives CASSFFPGPQYF.

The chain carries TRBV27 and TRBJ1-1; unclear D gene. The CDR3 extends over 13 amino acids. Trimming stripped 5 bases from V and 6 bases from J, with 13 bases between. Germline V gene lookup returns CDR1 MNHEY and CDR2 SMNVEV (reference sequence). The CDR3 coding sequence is TGTGCCAGCAGTCTAAATAGCGTAGCTGAAGCTTTCTTT. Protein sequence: CASSLNSVAEAFF.

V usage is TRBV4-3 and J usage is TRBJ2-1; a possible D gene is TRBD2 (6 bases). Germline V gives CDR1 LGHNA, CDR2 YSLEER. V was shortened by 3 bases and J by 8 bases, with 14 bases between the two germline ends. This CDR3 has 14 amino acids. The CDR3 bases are TGCGCCAGCAGCCAGGGGGGAAGGGGTGATGAGCAGTTCTTC. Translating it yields CASSQGGRGDEQFF.

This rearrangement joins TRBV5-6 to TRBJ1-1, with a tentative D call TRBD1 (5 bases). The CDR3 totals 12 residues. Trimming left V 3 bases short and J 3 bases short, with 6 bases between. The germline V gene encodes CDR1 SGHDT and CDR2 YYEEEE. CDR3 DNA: TGTGCCAGCAGCTGGGGGGACACTGAAGCTTTCTTT. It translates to CASSWGDTEAFF.

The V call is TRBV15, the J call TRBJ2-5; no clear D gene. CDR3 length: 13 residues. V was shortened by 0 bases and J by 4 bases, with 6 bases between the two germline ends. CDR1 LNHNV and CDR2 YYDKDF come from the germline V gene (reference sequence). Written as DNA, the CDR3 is TGTGCCACCAGCAGAGAAACCCCAGAGACCCAGTACTTC. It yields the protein CATSRETPETQYF.

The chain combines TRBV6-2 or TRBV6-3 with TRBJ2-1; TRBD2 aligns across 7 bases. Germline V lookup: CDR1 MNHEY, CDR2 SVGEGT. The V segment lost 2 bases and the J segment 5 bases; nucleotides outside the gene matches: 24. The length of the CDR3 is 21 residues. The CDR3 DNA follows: TGTGCCAGCAGTTACCTACTAAAGACTAGCTGGCAACTAAGGGTAGACAATGAGCAGTTCTTC. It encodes CASSYLLKTSWQLRVDNEQFF.

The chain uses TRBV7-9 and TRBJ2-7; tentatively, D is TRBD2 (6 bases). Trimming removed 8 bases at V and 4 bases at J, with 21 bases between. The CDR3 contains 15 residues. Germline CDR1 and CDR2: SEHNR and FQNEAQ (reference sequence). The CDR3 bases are TGTGCCAGCTTCGAGGAGGGCGGACAAGGTTACGAGCAGTACTTC. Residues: CASFEEGGQGYEQYF.

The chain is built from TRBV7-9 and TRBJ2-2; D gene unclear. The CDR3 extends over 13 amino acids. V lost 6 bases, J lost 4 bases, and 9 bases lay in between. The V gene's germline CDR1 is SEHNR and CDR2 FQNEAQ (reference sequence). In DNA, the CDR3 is TGTGCCAGCAGTTGGGCTTCCACCGGGGAGCTGTTTTTT. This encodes CASSWASTGELFF.

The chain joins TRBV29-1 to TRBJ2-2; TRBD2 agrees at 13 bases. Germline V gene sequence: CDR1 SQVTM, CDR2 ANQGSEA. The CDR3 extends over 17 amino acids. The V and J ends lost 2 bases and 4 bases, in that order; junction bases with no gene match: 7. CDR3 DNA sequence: TGCAGCGTTGAATCCGGACTAGCGGGAGTGGGCACCGGGGAGCTGTTTTTT. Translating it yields CSVESGLAGVGTGELFF.

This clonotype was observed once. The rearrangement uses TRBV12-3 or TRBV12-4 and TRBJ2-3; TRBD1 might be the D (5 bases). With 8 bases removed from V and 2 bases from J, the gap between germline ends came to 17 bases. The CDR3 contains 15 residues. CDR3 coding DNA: TGTGCCAGCGTCGACAGTCTCAGTTCCACAGATACGCAGTATTTT. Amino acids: CASVDSLSSTDTQYF.

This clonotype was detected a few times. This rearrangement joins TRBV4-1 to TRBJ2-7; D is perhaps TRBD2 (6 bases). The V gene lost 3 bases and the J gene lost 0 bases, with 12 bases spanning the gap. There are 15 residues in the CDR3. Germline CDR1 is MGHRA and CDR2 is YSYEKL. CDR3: CASSQIAESSYEQYF. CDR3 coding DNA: TGCGCCAGCAGCCAGATAGCGGAGAGCTCCTACGAGCAGTACTTC.

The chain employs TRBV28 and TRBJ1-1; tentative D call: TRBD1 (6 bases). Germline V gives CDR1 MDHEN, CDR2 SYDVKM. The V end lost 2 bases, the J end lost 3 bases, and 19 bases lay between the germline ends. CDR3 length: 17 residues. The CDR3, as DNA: TGTGCCAGCAGTTTACCCGGGGCAGGGGATAGTGACACTGAAGCTTTCTTT. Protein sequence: CASSLPGAGDSDTEAFF.

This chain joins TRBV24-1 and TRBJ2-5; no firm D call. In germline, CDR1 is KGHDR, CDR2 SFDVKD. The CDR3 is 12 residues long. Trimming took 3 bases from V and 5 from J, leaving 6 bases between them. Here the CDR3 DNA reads TGTGCCACCAGTGATCCGGAGGAGACCCAGTACTTC. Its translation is CATSDPEETQYF.

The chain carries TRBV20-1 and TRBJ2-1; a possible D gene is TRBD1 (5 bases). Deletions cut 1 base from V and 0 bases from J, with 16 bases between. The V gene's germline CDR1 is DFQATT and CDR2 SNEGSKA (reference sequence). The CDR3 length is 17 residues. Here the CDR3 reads CSARGFGAESSYNEQFF. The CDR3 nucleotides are TGCAGTGCTAGAGGCTTTGGGGCGGAGAGCTCCTACAATGAGCAGTTCTTC.

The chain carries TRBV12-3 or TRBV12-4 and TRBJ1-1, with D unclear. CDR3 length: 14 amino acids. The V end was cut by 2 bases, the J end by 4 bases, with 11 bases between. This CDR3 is CASSLTGRITEAFF. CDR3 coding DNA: TGTGCCAGCAGTTTAACCGGCAGGATCACTGAAGCTTTCTTT.

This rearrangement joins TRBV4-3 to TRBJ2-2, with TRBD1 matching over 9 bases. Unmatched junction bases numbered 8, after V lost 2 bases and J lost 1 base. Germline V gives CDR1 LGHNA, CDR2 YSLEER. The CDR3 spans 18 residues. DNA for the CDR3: TGCGCCAGCAGCCAATACACCTGGGGACAGGGGAACACCGGGGAGCTGTTTTTT. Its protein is CASSQYTWGQGNTGELFF.

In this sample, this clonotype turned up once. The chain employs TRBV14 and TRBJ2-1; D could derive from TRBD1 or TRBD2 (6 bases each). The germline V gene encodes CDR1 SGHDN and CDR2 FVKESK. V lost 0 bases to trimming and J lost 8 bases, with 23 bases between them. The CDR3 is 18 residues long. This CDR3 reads CASSQDGLGAEGGYEQFF. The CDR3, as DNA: TGTGCCAGCAGCCAAGATGGGCTCGGGGCGGAAGGGGGGTATGAGCAGTTCTTC.

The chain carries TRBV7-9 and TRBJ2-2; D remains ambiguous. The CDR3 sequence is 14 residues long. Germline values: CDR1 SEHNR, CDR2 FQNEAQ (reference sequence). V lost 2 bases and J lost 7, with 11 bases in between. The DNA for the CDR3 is TGTGCCAGCAGCTTATCAGAAAAGTACGGGGAGCTGTTTTTT. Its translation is CASSLSEKYGELFF. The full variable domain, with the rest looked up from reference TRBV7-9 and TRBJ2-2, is DTGVSQNPRHKITKRGQNVTFRCDPISEHNRLYWYRQTLGQGPEFLTYFQNEAQLEKSRLLSDRFSAERPKGSFSTLEIQRTEQGDSAMYLCASSLSEKYGELFFGEGSRLTVL.

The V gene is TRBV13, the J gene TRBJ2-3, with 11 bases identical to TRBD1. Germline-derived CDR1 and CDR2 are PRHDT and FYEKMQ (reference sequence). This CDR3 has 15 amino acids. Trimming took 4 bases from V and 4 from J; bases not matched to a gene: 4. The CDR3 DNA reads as TGTGCCAGCAGCTCCGGGACAGGGGGGGCAGATACGCAGTATTTT. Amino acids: CASSSGTGGADTQYF.

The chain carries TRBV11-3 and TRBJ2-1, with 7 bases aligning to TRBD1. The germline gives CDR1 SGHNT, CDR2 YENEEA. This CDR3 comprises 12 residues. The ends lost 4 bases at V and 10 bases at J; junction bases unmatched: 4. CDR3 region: CASSSGGGEQFF. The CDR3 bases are TGTGCCAGCAGCTCAGGGGGTGGCGAGCAGTTCTTC.